What follows describes a single T cell receptor beta chain. These data come from a study of blood T cells in healthy people across ages. Germline CDR1 reads DFQATT; CDR2 reads SNEGSKA (reference sequence). CDR3 size: 14 residues. Then a second PCR, running about 6 to 12 cycles, was carried out with a sample-barcoded 5' primer and a J-beta primer mix. TCRdb re-called the 5' RACE reads through MiXCR, storing one row per CDR3 protein. The table lists a few hundred thousand distinct CDR3 sequences, 25% to 35% of them singletons. These data are also associated with another study on T cells of mothers and their children.

The sample was blood. This chain joins TRBV20-1 and TRBJ2-5; TRBD2 aligns across 8 bases. Gene TRBJ2-7 matches the end of the DNA better, so the J call may be wrong. This receptor was identified in a boy aged 2 to 9 in good health. In DNA, the CDR3 is TGCAGTGCTATACGGGAGGGCGAATCCTACGAGCAGTACTTC. It encodes CSAIREGESYEQYF.